Following are 10 T cell receptor beta chains from one sample sequenced in a study of regulatory T cells in long-lasting Graves disease. Described time point: newly diagnosed GD, antithyroid drugs for less than 3 months. Researchers made the TCR library from RNA that was extracted from PBMCs. Researchers made TCR beta libraries by using iRepertoire HTBI primers and running Arm-PCR on CDR3 regions. TCRdb passed the multiplex PCR reads through MiXCR, listing each CDR3 protein once. The repertoire holds 450,000 to 600,000 distinct CDR3 sequences, with around an eighth as singletons. In addition, the sample was reused for a study of T cells in Graves' hyperthyroidism and ophthalmopathy.

The input for sequencing was peripheral blood mononuclear cells (PBMCs), taken at new diagnosis, from a patient treated with antithyroid drugs. Every receptor here comes from a man in his thirties or forties with Graves disease.

This clonotype was seen at least ten times. V is TRBV7-2 and J is TRBJ2-1; 7 bases fit TRBD2. The V gene's germline CDR1 is SGHTA and CDR2 FQGNSA. The junction had 10 bases not matched to a gene; V was cut back by 5 bases and J by 0 bases. This CDR3 contains 17 residues. This CDR3 is CASSLHPRGSSYNEQFF. CDR3 bases: TGTGCCAGCAGCCTGCATCCGCGGGGGAGCTCCTACAATGAGCAGTTCTTC.

Many counts were recorded for this clonotype. The chain carries TRBV28 and TRBJ2-7, with 9 bases identical to TRBD1. V lost 5 bases and J lost 1; bases outside the gene matches: 3. The CDR3 sequence is 14 residues long. CDR1 is MDHEN and CDR2 is SYDVKM in the germline V gene. Here the CDR3 reads CASSETGGSYEQYF. In DNA, the CDR3 is TGTGCCAGCAGTGAGACAGGGGGTTCCTACGAGCAGTACTTC.

The genes are TRBV29-1 and TRBJ1-5, with D tentatively TRBD1 (6 bases). The CDR3 spans 12 residues. CDR1 is SQVTM, CDR2 ANQGSEA, per germline. Trimming stripped 7 bases from V and 4 bases from J, with 11 bases between. The CDR3 loop is CSGKRGNQPQHF. The CDR3 DNA is TGCAGCGGTAAAAGGGGGAATCAGCCCCAGCATTTT.

The chain combines TRBV4-1 with TRBJ2-7; D might be TRBD1 or TRBD2, each matching 5 bases. Germline loops: CDR1 MGHRA, CDR2 YSYEKL. There are 15 residues in the CDR3. V lost 3 bases and J 4 bases, leaving 16 bases between the germline ends. CDR3 in amino acids: CASSHLMRGRYEQYF. In DNA, the CDR3 is TGCGCCAGCAGCCACTTAATGAGGGGTCGGTACGAGCAGTACTTC.

Ten or more counts support this clonotype. V is TRBV11-3 and J is TRBJ1-2, with D unresolved. Germline CDR1 SGHNT, CDR2 YENEEA. This CDR3 comprises 12 residues. Trimming shortened V by 4 bases and J by 7 bases, and 10 bases separated the two germline ends. The CDR3 here is CASSSDGFGYTF. The CDR3 bases are TGTGCCAGCAGCTCCGACGGGTTTGGCTACACCTTC.

This clonotype was observed many times. Relative to the germline gene, one junction end is altered; a read error may explain this. The gene calls are TRBV5-1 and TRBJ2-5; no firm D call. CDR1 is SGHRS and CDR2 is YFSETQ in the germline V gene. This CDR3 contains 13 residues. CDR3: CASSVGLEETQYF. In DNA, the CDR3 is TGTGCCAGCAGCGTAGGCCTCGAAGAGACCCAGTACTTC.

Concerning this clonotype itself: A much larger clone sits a single nucleotide away, making a read error possible. The V call is TRBV27, the J call TRBJ2-3; 9 bases are shared with TRBD2. Looked up from germline, CDR1 is MNHEY and CDR2 is SMNVEV (reference sequence). The CDR3 has 14 residues. The CDR3 reads CSSSPSGNFDTQYF. CDR3 bases: TGTTCCAGCAGCCCTAGCGGGAACTTTGATACGCAGTATTTT.

The DNA of the CDR3 is TGCAGGGGCGAAGGACAGTCCAAGGTCATCTATGGCTACACCTTC. It is translated as CRGEGQSKVIYGYTF. The chain combines TRBV20-1 with TRBJ1-2; maybe TRBD1 (6 bases). The V gene's germline CDR1 is DFQATT and CDR2 SNEGSKA (reference sequence). The CDR3 runs 15 residues.

This clonotype was observed at least ten times. The junction does not match germline at one end; this may be a read error. The chain is built from TRBV12-3 or TRBV12-4 and TRBJ2-1; no clear D. The CDR3 covers 12 residues. Here the CDR3 reads CASSLVGNEQFF. In DNA, the CDR3 is TGTGCCAGCAGCTTAGTGGGCAATGAGCAGTTCTTC.

A note on this clonotype: It may be a read error: a sequence one base away is much more abundant. This chain uses TRBV24-1 with TRBJ1-5; D gene ambiguous. V dropped 9 bases and J dropped 6 bases, with 5 bases sitting between them. This CDR3 has 10 amino acids. Per germline, CDR1 KGHDR and CDR2 SFDVKD. The CDR3 DNA sequence: TGTGCCACCGGAGTTCAGCCCCAGCATTTT. This codes for CATGVQPQHF.